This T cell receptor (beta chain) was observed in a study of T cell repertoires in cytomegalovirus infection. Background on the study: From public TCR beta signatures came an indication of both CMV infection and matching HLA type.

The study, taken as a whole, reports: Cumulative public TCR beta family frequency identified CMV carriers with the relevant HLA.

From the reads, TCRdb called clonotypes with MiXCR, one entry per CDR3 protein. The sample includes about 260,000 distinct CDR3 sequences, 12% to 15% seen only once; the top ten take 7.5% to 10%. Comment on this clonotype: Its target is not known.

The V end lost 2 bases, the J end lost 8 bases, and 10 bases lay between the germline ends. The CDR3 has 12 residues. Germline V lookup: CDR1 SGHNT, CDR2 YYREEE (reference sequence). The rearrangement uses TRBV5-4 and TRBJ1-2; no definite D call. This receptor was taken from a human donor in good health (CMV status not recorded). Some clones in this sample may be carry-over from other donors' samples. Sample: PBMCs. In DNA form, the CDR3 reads TGTGCCAGCAGCTTAGAGCGAGGCGGCTACACCTTC. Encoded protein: CASSLERGGYTF.